These 9 T cell receptor beta chains were all obtained from the same sample, sequenced in a study of regulatory T cells in long-lasting Graves disease. Stated time point: persistent/refractory GD, antithyroid drugs over 5 years with positive TRAb. Preparation of the TCR library used RNA extracted from PBMCs. Construction of the TCR beta libraries employed iRepertoire HTBI primers in conjunction with Arm-PCR of CDR3 regions. TCRdb itself ran the multiplex PCR reads through MiXCR, one entry per CDR3 protein. The data show 450,000 or so distinct CDR3 sequences, less than 25% seen once. Sequencing was performed on peripheral blood mononuclear cells (PBMCs), taken when the disease was refractory, from a patient treated with antithyroid drugs. The origin of the receptors is a female donor with Graves disease.

This clonotype occurred many times. This chain joins TRBV6-1 and TRBJ1-2, with 10 bases identical to TRBD1. The CDR3 length is 16 residues. The V segment lost 6 bases and the J segment 0 bases; nucleotides outside the gene matches: 7. Per the germline V gene, CDR1 is MNHNS and CDR2 is SASEGT. This CDR3 reads CASSFGQGGTNYGYTF. The CDR3, as DNA: TGTGCCAGCAGCTTTGGACAGGGGGGAACTAACTATGGCTACACCTTC.

This clonotype was counted at least ten times. This sequence joins TRBV27 and TRBJ2-7, with TRBD1 as a possible D gene (5 bases). Germline assignment: CDR1 MNHEY and CDR2 SMNVEV (reference sequence). The CDR3 loop spans 12 amino acids. V was shortened by 6 bases and J by 7 bases, with 13 bases between the two germline ends. The CDR3 DNA reads as TGTGCCAGCAGCTGGCACTCAGGGGAGCAGTACTTC. It yields the protein CASSWHSGEQYF.

Ten or more counts support this clonotype. J is TRBJ1-5 and V is TRBV28, with D perhaps TRBD1 (6 bases). There are 16 residues in the CDR3. Germline CDR1 MDHEN, CDR2 SYDVKM. Trimming cost V 6 bases and J 1 base, with 16 bases left between them. DNA of the CDR3: TGTGCCAGCAGCCATATGGAGGGGGGGAGCAATCAGCCCCAGCATTTT. Protein product: CASSHMEGGSNQPQHF.

Ten or more counts support this clonotype. The chain combines TRBV28 with TRBJ2-2; D is unclear. The length of the CDR3 is 12 residues. V lost 3 bases, J lost 7 bases, and 6 bases lay in between. Germline CDR1 reads MDHEN; CDR2 reads SYDVKM. The CDR3 protein is CASSLELGELFF. The CDR3 DNA reads as TGTGCCAGCAGTTTGGAGCTCGGGGAGCTGTTTTTT.

This clonotype was recorded many times. The chain employs TRBV7-2 and TRBJ2-5, with D possibly matching TRBD2 (7 bases). Germline values: CDR1 SGHTA, CDR2 FQGNSA. The CDR3 spans 15 residues. V was clipped by 6 bases and J by 4 bases, with 18 bases between them. CDR3 residues: CASSLMGGLRETQYF. CDR3 coding DNA: TGTGCCAGCAGTCTCATGGGGGGGCTCAGAGAGACCCAGTACTTC.

This clonotype was found many times. The DNA for the CDR3 is TGCAGCGTTGCAGGGAGAGGGGCCAACGTCCTGACTTTC. This gives the protein CSVAGRGANVLTF. The chain has TRBV29-1 and TRBJ2-6; D is perhaps TRBD1 or TRBD2 (5 bases each). The CDR3 length is 13 residues. Trimming removed 4 bases from V and 4 bases from J, with 8 bases in between. Germline assignment: CDR1 SQVTM and CDR2 ANQGSEA.

This clonotype was seen repeatedly, ten times or more. This sequence joins TRBV28 and TRBJ2-7; 7 bases are a match to TRBD2. Germline CDR1 is MDHEN and CDR2 is SYDVKM. The CDR3 runs 13 residues. Unmatched junction bases numbered 7, after V lost 4 bases and J lost 7 bases. The CDR3 sequence: CASSWEGAGEQYF. The CDR3 coding sequence is TGTGCCAGCAGTTGGGAGGGAGCGGGAGAGCAGTACTTC.

The V gene is TRBV4-2, the J gene TRBJ1-2; no clear D gene. Germline lookup yields CDR1 LGHNA and CDR2 YNFKEQ. This CDR3 has 13 amino acids. The V end lost 0 bases, the J end lost 8 bases, and 10 bases lay between the germline ends. The CDR3 region has the DNA TGTGCCAGCAGCCAAGATTTTCAGTTGGGCTACACCTTC. This translates into CASSQDFQLGYTF.

This clonotype occurred many times. The chain joins TRBV7-9 to TRBJ2-5, with a tentative D call TRBD1 (5 bases). This CDR3 comprises 15 residues. The germline V and J ends were trimmed by 11 bases and 0 bases, with 19 bases remaining between them. Germline V gene data show CDR1 as SEHNR and CDR2 as FQNEAQ (reference sequence). DNA of the CDR3: TGTGCCTGCGCCTGGGGCAGGGAAAACCAAGAGACCCAGTACTTC. Translation gives CACAWGRENQETQYF.